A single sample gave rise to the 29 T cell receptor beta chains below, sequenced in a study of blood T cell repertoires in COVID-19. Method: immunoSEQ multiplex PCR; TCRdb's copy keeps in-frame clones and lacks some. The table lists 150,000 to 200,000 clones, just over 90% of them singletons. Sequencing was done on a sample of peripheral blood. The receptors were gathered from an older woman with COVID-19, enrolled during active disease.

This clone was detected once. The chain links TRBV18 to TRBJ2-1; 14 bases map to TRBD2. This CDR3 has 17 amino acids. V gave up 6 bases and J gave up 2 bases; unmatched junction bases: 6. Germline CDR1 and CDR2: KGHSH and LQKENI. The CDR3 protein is CASSPGLAGATYNEQFF. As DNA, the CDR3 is TGTGCCAGCTCCCCGGGACTAGCGGGAGCCACCTACAATGAGCAGTTCTTC.

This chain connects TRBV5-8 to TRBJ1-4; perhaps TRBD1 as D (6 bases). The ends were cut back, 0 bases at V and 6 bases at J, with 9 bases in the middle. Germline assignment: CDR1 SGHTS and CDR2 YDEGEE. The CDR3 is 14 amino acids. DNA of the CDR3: TGTGCCAGCAGCTTGGGGACAGCCCATGAAAAACTGTTTTTT. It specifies CASSLGTAHEKLFF.

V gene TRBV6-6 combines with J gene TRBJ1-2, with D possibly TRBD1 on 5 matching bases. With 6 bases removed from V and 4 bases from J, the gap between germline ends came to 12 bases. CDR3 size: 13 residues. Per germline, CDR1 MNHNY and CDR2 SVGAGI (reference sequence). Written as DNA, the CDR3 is TGTGCCAGCAGAAAACCTGGGGCCTATGGCTACACCTTC. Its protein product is CASRKPGAYGYTF.

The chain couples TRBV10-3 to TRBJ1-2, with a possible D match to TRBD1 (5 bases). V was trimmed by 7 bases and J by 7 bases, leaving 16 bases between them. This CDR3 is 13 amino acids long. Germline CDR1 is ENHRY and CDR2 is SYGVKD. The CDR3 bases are TGTGCCATCACCCCGGGGGTGGAGGCTGGCTACACCTTC. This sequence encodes CAITPGVEAGYTF.

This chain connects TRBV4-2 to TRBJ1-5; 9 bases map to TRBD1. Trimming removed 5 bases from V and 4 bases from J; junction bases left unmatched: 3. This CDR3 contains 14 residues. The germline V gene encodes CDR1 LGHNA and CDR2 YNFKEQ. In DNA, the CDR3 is TGTGCCAGCAGCTTCGGACAGGGGAATCAGCCCCAGCATTTT. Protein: CASSFGQGNQPQHF.

This CDR3 reads CASSLAGQGEAFF. The CDR3 DNA sequence: TGCGCCAGCAGCTTGGCTGGGCAGGGTGAAGCTTTCTTT. The rearrangement joins TRBV5-1 to TRBJ1-1; D possibly corresponds to TRBD1 (5 bases). This CDR3 contains 13 residues. The germline V and J ends were trimmed by 0 bases and 7 bases, with 10 bases remaining between them. Germline CDR1 reads SGHRS; CDR2 reads YFSETQ.

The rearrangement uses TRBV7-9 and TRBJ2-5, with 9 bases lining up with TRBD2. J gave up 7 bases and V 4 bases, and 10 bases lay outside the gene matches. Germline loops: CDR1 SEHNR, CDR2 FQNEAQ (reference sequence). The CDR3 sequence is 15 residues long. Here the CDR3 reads CASSSLREGVRTQYF. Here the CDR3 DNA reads TGTGCCAGCAGCTCCCTGCGGGAGGGGGTGAGGACCCAGTACTTC. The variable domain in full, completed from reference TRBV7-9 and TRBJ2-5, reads DTGVSQNPRHKITKRGQNVTFRCDPISEHNRLYWYRQTLGQGPEFLTYFQNEAQLEKSRLLSDRFSAERPKGSFSTLEIQRTEQGDSAMYLCASSSLREGVRTQYFGPGTRLLVL.

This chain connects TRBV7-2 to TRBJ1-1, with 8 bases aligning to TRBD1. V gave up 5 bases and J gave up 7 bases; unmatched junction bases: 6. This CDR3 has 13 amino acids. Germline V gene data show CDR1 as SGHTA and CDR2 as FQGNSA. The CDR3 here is CASSDTGGYEAFF. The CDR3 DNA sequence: TGTGCCAGCAGCGATACAGGGGGTTATGAAGCTTTCTTT.

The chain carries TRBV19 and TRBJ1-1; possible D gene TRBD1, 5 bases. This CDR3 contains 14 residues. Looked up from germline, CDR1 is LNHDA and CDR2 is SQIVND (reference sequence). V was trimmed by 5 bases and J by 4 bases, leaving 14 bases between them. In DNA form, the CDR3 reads TGTGCCAGTAGTTTATGGGGCCCGGCCACTGAAGCTTTCTTT. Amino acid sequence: CASSLWGPATEAFF.

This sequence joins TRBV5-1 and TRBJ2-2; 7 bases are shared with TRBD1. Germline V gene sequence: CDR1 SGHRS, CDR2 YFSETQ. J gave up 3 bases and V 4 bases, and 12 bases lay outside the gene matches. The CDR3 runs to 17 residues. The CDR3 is CASSAHPVGGDTGELFF. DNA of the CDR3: TGCGCCAGCAGCGCCCACCCGGTAGGGGGCGACACCGGGGAGCTGTTTTTT.

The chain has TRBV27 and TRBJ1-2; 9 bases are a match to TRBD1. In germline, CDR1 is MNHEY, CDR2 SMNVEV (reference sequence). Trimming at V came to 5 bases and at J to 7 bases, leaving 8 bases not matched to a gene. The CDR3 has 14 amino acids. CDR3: CASSTTGGESGYTF. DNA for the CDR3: TGTGCCAGCAGTACCACAGGGGGCGAGAGTGGCTACACCTTC.

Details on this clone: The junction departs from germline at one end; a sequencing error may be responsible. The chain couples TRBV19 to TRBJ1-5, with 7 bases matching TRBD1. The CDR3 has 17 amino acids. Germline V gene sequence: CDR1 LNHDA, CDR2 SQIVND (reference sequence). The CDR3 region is CASSIGGTVYSNQPQHF. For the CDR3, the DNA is TGTGCCAGCAGTATCGGAGGGACAGTATATAGCAATCAGCCCCAGCATTTT.

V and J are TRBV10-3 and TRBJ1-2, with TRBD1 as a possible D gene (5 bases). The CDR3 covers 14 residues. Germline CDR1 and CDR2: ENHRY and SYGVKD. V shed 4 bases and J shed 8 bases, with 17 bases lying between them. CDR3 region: CAISGPGNTRGYTF. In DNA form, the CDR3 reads TGTGCCATCAGTGGTCCAGGGAATACGCGCGGCTACACCTTC.

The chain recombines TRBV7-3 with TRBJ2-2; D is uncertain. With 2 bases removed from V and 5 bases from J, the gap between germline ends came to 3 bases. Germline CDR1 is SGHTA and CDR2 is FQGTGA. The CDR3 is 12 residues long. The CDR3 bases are TGTGCCAGCAGCTTACGGACCGGGGAGCTGTTTTTT. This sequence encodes CASSLRTGELFF.

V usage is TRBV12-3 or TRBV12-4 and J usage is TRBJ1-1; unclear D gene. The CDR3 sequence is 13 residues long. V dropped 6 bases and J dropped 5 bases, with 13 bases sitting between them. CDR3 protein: CASSPPGSTEAFF. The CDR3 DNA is TGTGCCAGCAGCCCCCCAGGCAGTACTGAAGCTTTCTTT.

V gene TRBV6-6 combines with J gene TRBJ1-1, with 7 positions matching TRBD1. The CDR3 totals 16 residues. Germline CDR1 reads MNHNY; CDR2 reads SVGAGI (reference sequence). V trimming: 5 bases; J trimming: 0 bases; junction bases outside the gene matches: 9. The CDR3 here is CASSPGTDRMNTEAFF. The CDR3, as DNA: TGTGCCAGCAGTCCAGGGACAGACCGAATGAACACTGAAGCTTTCTTT.

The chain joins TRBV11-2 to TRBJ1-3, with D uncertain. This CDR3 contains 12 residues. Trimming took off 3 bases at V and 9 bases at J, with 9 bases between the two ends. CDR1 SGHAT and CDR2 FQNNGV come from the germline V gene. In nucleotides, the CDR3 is TGTGCCAGCAGCTTTGCCGGAGGCACCATATATTTT. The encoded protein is CASSFAGGTIYF.

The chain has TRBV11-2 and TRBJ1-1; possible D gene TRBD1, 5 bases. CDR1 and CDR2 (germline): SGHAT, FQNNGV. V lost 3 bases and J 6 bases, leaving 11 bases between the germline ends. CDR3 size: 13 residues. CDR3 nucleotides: TGTGCCAGCAGCTTTTGGGGGGTCGCTGAAGCTTTCTTT. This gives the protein CASSFWGVAEAFF. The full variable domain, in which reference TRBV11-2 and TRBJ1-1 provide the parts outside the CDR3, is EAGVAQSPRYKIIEKRQSVAFWCNPISGHATLYWYQQILGQGPKLLIQFQNNGVVDDSQLPKDRFSAERLKGVDSTLKIQPAKLEDSAVYLCASSFWGVAEAFFGQGTRLTVV.

The CDR3 DNA sequence: TGTGCCAGCAGCCAAGGTCCAAGAGCTAACTATGGCTACACCTTC. Amino acids: CASSQGPRANYGYTF. The J gene is TRBJ1-2, the V gene TRBV3-1 (or the pseudogene TRBV3-2); no clear D. This CDR3 contains 15 residues. Trimming took 1 base from V and 0 from J, leaving 9 bases between them. CDR1 is LGHDT, CDR2 YNNKEL, per germline (reference sequence).

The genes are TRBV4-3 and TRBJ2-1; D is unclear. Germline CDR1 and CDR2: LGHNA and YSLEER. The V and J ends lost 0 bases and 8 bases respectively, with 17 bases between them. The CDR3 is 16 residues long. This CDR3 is CASSQDVAIAPDEQFF. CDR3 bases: TGCGCCAGCAGCCAAGATGTCGCGATAGCTCCGGATGAGCAGTTCTTC.

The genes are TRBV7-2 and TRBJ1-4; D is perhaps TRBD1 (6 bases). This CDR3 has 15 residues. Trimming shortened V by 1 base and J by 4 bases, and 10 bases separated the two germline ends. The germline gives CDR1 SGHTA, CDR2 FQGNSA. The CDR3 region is CASSLVQGSNEKLFF. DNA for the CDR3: TGTGCCAGCAGCTTAGTTCAGGGGAGTAATGAAAAACTGTTTTTT.

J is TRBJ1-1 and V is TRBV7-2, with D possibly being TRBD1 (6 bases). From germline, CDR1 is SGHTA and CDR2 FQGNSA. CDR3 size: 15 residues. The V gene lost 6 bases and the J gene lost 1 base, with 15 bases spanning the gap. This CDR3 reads CASRKQGPSNTEAFF. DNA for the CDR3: TGTGCCAGCAGGAAGCAGGGGCCATCGAACACTGAAGCTTTCTTT. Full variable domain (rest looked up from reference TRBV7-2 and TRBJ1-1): GAGVSQSPSNKVTEKGKDVELRCDPISGHTALYWYRQSLGQGLEFLIYFQGNSAPDKSGLPSDRFSAERTGGSVSTLTIQRTQQEDSAVYLCASRKQGPSNTEAFFGQGTRLTVV.

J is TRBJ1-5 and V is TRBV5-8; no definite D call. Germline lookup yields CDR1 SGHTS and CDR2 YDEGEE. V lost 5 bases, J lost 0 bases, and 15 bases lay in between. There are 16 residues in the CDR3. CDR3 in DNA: TGTGCCAGCAGTTTTGTCGTCGAGTATAGCAATCAGCCCCAGCATTTT. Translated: CASSFVVEYSNQPQHF.

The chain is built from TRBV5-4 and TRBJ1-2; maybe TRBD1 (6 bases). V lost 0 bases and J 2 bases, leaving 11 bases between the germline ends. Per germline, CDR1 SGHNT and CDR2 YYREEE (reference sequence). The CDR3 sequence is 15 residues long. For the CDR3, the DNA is TGTGCCAGCAGCTTGGCTGCAGGGGCGAACTATGGCTACACCTTC. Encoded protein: CASSLAAGANYGYTF.

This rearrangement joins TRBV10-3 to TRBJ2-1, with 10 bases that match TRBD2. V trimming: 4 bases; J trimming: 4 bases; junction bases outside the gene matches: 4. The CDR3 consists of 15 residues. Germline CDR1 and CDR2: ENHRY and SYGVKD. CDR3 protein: CAISAASGGYNEQFF. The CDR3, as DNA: TGTGCCATCAGTGCGGCTAGCGGGGGATACAATGAGCAGTTCTTC.

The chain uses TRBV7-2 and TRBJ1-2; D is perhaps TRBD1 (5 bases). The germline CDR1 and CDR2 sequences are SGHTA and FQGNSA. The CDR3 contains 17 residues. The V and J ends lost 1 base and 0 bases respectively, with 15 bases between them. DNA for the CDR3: TGTGCCAGCAGCTTAGATGGTGGAGCGACAGCTAACTATGGCTACACCTTC. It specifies CASSLDGGATANYGYTF.

The CDR3 DNA sequence: TGCGCCAGCAGCTTGGAACCGAGGAACACTGAAGCTTTCTTT. Translated: CASSLEPRNTEAFF. V usage is TRBV5-1 and J usage is TRBJ1-1, with D uncertain. V was cut by 0 bases and J by 1 base, with 7 bases left in between. Germline CDR1 SGHRS, CDR2 YFSETQ. This CDR3 region has 14 residues.

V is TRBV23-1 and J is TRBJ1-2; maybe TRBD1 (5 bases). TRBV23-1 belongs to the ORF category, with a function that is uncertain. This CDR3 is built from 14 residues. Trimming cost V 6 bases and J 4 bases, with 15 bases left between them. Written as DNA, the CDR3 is TGCGCCAGCAGCGGTCCAGGACACCTCTATGGCTACACCTTC. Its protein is CASSGPGHLYGYTF.

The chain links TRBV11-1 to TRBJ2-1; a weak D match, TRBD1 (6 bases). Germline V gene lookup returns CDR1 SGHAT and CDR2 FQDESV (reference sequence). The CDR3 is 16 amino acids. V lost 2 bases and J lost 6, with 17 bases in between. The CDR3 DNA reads TGTGCCAGCAGCTTATACGCAGGGGTTGATGGCAATGAGCAGTTCTTC. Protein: CASSLYAGVDGNEQFF.